The 13 T cell receptor beta chains below were found in one sample sequenced in a study of blood T cell repertoires in COVID-19. Profiling relied on immunoSEQ multiplex PCR, and the TCRdb table lists in-frame clones only, not all of them. The sample gives around 260,000 clones, 90% of which show up once; 0.95% to 1.3% is in the top ten. Sequencing was done on a sample of PBMCs or T cells enriched from blood (not recorded which). These TCRs come from a woman in her twenties or thirties who had recovered from COVID-19.

This clone was found once. V usage is TRBV7-6 and J usage is TRBJ2-2; tentative D call: TRBD2 (6 bases). The germline V gene has CDR1 SGHVS and CDR2 FNYEAQ. Trimming took 5 bases from V and 0 from J, leaving 13 bases between them. The CDR3 loop spans 16 amino acids. The CDR3 sequence is CASSLRVAANTGELFF. CDR3 nucleotides: TGTGCCAGCAGCCTCAGGGTAGCGGCGAACACCGGGGAGCTGTTTTTT.

The CDR3 is CASSSGSDGNTIYF. The CDR3 nucleotides read TGCGCCAGCAGCTCAGGGTCGGATGGAAACACCATATATTTT. The gene calls are TRBV10-2 and TRBJ1-3, with D tentatively TRBD1 (5 bases). V lost 6 bases and J 3 bases, leaving 12 bases between the germline ends. Germline V CDR1 and CDR2: WSHSY, SAAADI. The CDR3 contains 14 residues.

A few counts support this clone. In nucleotides, the CDR3 is TGTGCCAGCAGCCTCCCGGGACAGGGTTCCACCGGGGAGCTGTTTTTT. Translation gives CASSLPGQGSTGELFF. This sequence joins TRBV9 and TRBJ2-2; 9 bases match TRBD1. The V gene's germline CDR1 is SGDLS and CDR2 YYNGEE. This CDR3 has 16 residues. V lost 4 bases to trimming and J lost 4 bases; unmatched junction nucleotides: 8.

The V gene is TRBV14, the J gene TRBJ2-4, with D possibly TRBD1 on 5 matching bases. V was pared by 4 bases and J by 4 bases, with 14 bases between. The germline V gene has CDR1 SGHDN and CDR2 FVKESK. The CDR3 has 15 amino acids. The CDR3 spells CASSLLGAGKNIQYF. In DNA, the CDR3 is TGTGCCAGCAGCCTGCTTGGGGCAGGGAAAAACATTCAGTACTTC.

The chain joins TRBV30 to TRBJ1-6; 10 bases fit TRBD1. CDR1 GTSNPN and CDR2 SVGIG come from the germline V gene (reference sequence). With V trimmed by 5 bases and J by 13 bases, 14 bases remained unmatched. The CDR3 is 15 residues long. The CDR3 loop is CAWAGGTGAAWPLHF. The CDR3 DNA follows: TGTGCCTGGGCCGGCGGGACAGGGGCCGCCTGGCCCCTCCACTTT.

About this clone: This CDR3 is also generated by other DNA sequences in the sample. DNA for the CDR3: TGTGCCATCAGACGGACAGGCCAAGAGACCCAGTACTTC. Translation: CAIRRTGQETQYF. The chain combines TRBV10-3 with TRBJ2-5; TRBD1 agrees at 7 bases. Germline CDR1 reads ENHRY; CDR2 reads SYGVKD. The length of the CDR3 is 13 residues. Trimming at V came to 6 bases and at J to 1 base, leaving 2 bases not matched to a gene.

This clone was counted only a few times. The chain couples TRBV14 to TRBJ2-1, with D perhaps matching TRBD2 (6 bases). Between the trimmed V and J ends, which lost 6 bases and 5 bases, there was a span of 20 bases. This CDR3 has 16 amino acids. CDR1 and CDR2 (germline): SGHDN, FVKESK. The CDR3, as DNA: TGTGCCAGCAGTCCTTCTTTGGGTAGCGGCCACAATGAGCAGTTCTTC. Its protein product is CASSPSLGSGHNEQFF.

This chain joins TRBV7-2 and TRBJ2-2, with 9 bases identical to TRBD1. With 1 base clipped from V and 5 bases from J, the junction kept 11 bases outside the gene matches. CDR1 is SGHTA and CDR2 is FQGNSA in the germline V gene. CDR3 length: 18 amino acids. CDR3 residues: CASSLGTGTGKGTGELFF. Written as DNA, the CDR3 is TGTGCCAGCAGCTTAGGGACCGGGACAGGGAAAGGAACCGGGGAGCTGTTTTTT. Combining the CDR3 with reference TRBV7-2 and TRBJ2-2 gives the whole variable domain GAGVSQSPSNKVTEKGKDVELRCDPISGHTALYWYRQSLGQGLEFLIYFQGNSAPDKSGLPSDRFSAERTGGSVSTLTIQRTQQEDSAVYLCASSLGTGTGKGTGELFFGEGSRLTVL.

This chain uses TRBV28 with TRBJ2-7, with a weak D call TRBD1 (5 bases). The CDR3 runs to 15 residues. Trimming removed 5 bases from V and 1 base from J, with 15 bases in between. In germline, CDR1 is MDHEN, CDR2 SYDVKM. The CDR3, as DNA: TGTGCCAGCAGTCCACCCACGGACAAGTCCTACGAGCAGTACTTC. It is translated as CASSPPTDKSYEQYF. Complete variable domain (other parts from reference TRBV28 and TRBJ2-7): DVKVTQSSRYLVKRTGEKVFLECVQDMDHENMFWYRQDPGLGLRLIYFSYDVKMKEKGDIPEGYSVSREKKERFSLILESASTNQTSMYLCASSPPTDKSYEQYFGPGTRLTVT.

This chain joins TRBV9 and TRBJ2-3, with a tentative D call TRBD2 (6 bases). In germline, CDR1 is SGDLS, CDR2 YYNGEE. The CDR3 has 16 residues. V gave up 4 bases and J gave up 0 bases, with 15 bases separating them. Written as DNA, the CDR3 is TGTGCCAGCAGCCCCAGTAGCGGTGGTAGCACAGATACGCAGTATTTT. Its translation: CASSPSSGGSTDTQYF.

This chain links TRBV7-8 with TRBJ1-6; D is unclear. The CDR3 loop spans 15 amino acids. CDR1 is SGHVS, CDR2 FQNEAQ, per germline. Trimming took off 0 bases at V and 7 bases at J, with 10 bases between the two ends. The CDR3 protein is CASSLALDINSPLHF. The CDR3 DNA follows: TGTGCCAGCAGCTTAGCGCTTGACATAAATTCACCCCTCCACTTT.

V is TRBV7-2 and J is TRBJ2-3, with 12 positions matching TRBD2. Germline lookup yields CDR1 SGHTA and CDR2 FQGNSA. The trim removed 6 bases at V and 3 bases at J, leaving 13 bases unmatched. This CDR3 has 18 amino acids. The CDR3 sequence is CASRTSGSPTHPTDTQYF. CDR3 coding DNA: TGTGCCAGCAGGACTAGCGGGAGTCCGACCCACCCAACAGATACGCAGTATTTT.

The chain has TRBV28 and TRBJ1-1; D call uncertain. Germline values: CDR1 MDHEN, CDR2 SYDVKM. The V and J ends lost 7 bases and 4 bases respectively, with 13 bases between them. The CDR3 consists of 13 residues. DNA for the CDR3: TGTGCCAGCATATCTCCGGGAGGCACTGAAGCTTTCTTT. Protein: CASISPGGTEAFF. Combining the CDR3 with reference TRBV28 and TRBJ1-1 gives the whole variable domain DVKVTQSSRYLVKRTGEKVFLECVQDMDHENMFWYRQDPGLGLRLIYFSYDVKMKEKGDIPEGYSVSREKKERFSLILESASTNQTSMYLCASISPGGTEAFFGQGTRLTVV.